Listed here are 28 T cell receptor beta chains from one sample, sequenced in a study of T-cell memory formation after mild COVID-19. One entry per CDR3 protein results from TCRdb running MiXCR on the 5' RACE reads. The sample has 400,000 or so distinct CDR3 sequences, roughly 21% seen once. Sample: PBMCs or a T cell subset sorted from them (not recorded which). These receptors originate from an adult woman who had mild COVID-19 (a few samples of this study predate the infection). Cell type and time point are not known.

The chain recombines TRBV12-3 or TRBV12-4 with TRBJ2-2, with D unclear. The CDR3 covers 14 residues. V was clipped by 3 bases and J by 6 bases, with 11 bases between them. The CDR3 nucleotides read TGTGCCAGCAGTTTGATGAGGAGCGCCGGGGAGCTGTTTTTT. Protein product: CASSLMRSAGELFF.

CDR3 in amino acids: CSVSDPWWAGELFF. The CDR3 DNA is TGCAGCGTCTCGGACCCCTGGTGGGCCGGGGAGCTGTTTTTT. The chain employs TRBV29-1 and TRBJ2-2; D unresolved. Between the trimmed V and J ends, which lost 6 bases and 6 bases, there was a span of 17 bases. There are 14 residues in the CDR3. The V gene's germline CDR1 is SQVTM and CDR2 ANQGSEA.

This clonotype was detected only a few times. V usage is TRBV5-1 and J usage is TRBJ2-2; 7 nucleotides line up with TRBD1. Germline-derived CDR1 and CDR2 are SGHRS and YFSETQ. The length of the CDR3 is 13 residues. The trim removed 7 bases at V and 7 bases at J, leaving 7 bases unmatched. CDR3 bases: TGCGCCAGCGCCGACAGGGCGAGCGGGGAGCTGTTTTTT. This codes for CASADRASGELFF.

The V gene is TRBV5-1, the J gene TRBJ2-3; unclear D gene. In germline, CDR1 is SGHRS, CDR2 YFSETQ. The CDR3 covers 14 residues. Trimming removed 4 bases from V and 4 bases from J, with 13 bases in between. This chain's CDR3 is CASSQTPLSDTQYF. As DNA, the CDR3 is TGCGCCAGCAGCCAGACTCCCTTATCAGATACGCAGTATTTT.

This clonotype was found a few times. The CDR3 spells CSAAGVSYEQYF. Written as DNA, the CDR3 is TGCAGTGCCGCTGGGGTATCATACGAGCAGTACTTC. This rearrangement joins TRBV20-1 to TRBJ2-7; D is unresolved. Per the germline V gene, CDR1 is DFQATT and CDR2 is SNEGSKA (reference sequence). V was cut by 6 bases and J by 4 bases, with 13 bases left in between. CDR3 length: 12 residues.

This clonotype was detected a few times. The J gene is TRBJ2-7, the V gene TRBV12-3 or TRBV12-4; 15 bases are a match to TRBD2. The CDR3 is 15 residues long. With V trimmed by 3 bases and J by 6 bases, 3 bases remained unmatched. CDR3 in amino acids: CASSFAGLAGGEQYF. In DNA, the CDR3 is TGTGCCAGCAGTTTCGCGGGACTAGCGGGAGGCGAGCAGTACTTC.

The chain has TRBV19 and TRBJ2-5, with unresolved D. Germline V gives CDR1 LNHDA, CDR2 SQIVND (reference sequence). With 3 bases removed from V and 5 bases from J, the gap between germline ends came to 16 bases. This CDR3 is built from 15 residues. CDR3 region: CASSMGIEAWETQYF. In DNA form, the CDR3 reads TGTGCCAGTAGTATGGGGATCGAGGCCTGGGAGACCCAGTACTTC.

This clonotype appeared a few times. The DNA of the CDR3 is TGTGCCAGCAGCTCCCGACGGGCTCATGGCTACACCTTC. Amino acids: CASSSRRAHGYTF. The rearrangement links TRBV21-1 to TRBJ1-2; the table gives TRBD1 as D, unverified against the DNA. TRBV21-1 constitutes a pseudogene. The CDR3 is made up of 13 amino acids.

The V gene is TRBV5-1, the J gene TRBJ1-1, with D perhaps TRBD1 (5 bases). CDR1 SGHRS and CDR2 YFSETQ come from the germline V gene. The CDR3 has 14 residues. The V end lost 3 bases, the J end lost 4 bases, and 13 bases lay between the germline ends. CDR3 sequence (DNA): TGCGCCAGCAGCTCTGGGGCGCCGGTCACTGAAGCTTTCTTT. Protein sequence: CASSSGAPVTEAFF.

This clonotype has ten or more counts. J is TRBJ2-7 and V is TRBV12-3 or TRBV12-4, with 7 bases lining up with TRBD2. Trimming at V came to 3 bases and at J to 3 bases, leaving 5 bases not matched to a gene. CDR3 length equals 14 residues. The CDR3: CASSFGGRGYEQYF. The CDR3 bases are TGTGCCAGCAGTTTTGGAGGGAGGGGCTACGAGCAGTACTTC.

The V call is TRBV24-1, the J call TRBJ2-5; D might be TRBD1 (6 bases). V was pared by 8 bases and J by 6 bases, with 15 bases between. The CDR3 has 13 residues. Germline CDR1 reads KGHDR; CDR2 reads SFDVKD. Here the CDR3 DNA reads TGTGCCACCATGGACAGCAGTTTCAAGACCCAGTACTTC. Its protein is CATMDSSFKTQYF.

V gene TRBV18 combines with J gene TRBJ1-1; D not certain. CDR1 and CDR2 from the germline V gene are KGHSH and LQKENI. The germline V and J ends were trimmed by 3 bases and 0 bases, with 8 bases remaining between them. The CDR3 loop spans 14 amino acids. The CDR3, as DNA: TGTGCCAGCTCACCGGAACAGTTGAACACTGAAGCTTTCTTT. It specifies CASSPEQLNTEAFF.

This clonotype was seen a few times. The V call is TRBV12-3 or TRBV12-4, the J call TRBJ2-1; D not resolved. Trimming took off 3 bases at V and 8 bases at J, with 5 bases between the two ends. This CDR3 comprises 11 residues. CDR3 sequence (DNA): TGTGCCAGCAGTTTGTATTATGAGCAGTTCTTC. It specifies CASSLYYEQFF.

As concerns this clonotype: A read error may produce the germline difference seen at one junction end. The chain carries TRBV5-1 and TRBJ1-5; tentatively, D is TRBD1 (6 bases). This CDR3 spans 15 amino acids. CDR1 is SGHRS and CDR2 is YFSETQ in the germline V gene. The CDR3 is CASSRDGGGNQPQHF. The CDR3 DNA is TGCGCCAGCAGCCGGGATGGGGGGGGCAATCAGCCACAGCATTTT.

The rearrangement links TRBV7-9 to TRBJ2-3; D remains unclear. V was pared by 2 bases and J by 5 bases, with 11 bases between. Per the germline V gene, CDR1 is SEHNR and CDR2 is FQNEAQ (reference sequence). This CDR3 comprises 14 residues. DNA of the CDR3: TGTGCCAGCAGCTTAAGGGATTTGGGAGATACGCAGTATTTT. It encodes CASSLRDLGDTQYF. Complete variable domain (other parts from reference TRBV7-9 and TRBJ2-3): DTGVSQNPRHKITKRGQNVTFRCDPISEHNRLYWYRQTLGQGPEFLTYFQNEAQLEKSRLLSDRFSAERPKGSFSTLEIQRTEQGDSAMYLCASSLRDLGDTQYFGPGTRLTVL.

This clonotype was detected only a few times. The CDR3 nucleotides read TGCAGTGCTAGAGCCTCGACTAGCGGGAGCACAGATACGCAGTATTTT. It specifies CSARASTSGSTDTQYF. The rearrangement links TRBV20-1 to TRBJ2-3; the match to TRBD2 covers 10 bases. V gave up 1 base and J gave up 0 bases; unmatched junction bases: 4. This CDR3 contains 16 residues. Germline V lookup: CDR1 DFQATT, CDR2 SNEGSKA (reference sequence).

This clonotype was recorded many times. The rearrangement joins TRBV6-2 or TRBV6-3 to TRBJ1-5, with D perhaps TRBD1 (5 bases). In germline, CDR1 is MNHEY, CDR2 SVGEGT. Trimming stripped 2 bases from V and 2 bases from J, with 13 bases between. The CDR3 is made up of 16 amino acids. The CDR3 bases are TGTGCCAGCAGTTACGGTGGCAGGGCAGGCAATCAGCCCCAGCATTTT. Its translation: CASSYGGRAGNQPQHF.

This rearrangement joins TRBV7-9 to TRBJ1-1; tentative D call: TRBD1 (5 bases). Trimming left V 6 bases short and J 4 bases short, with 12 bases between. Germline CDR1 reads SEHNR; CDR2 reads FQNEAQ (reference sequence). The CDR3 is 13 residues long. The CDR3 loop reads CASRGRAGTEAFF. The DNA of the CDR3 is TGTGCCAGCAGGGGACGGGCGGGCACTGAAGCTTTCTTT. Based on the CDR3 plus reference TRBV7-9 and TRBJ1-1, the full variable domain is DTGVSQNPRHKITKRGQNVTFRCDPISEHNRLYWYRQTLGQGPEFLTYFQNEAQLEKSRLLSDRFSAERPKGSFSTLEIQRTEQGDSAMYLCASRGRAGTEAFFGQGTRLTVV.

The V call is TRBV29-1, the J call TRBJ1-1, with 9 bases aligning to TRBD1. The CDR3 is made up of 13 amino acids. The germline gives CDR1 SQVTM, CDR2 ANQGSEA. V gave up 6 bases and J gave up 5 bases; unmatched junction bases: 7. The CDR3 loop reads CSVQYRGLTEAFF. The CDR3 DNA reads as TGCAGCGTACAATACAGGGGGCTAACTGAAGCTTTCTTT.

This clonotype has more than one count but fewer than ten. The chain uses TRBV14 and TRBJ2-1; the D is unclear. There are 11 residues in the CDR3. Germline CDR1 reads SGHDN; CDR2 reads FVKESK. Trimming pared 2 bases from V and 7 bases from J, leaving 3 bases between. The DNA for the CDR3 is TGTGCCAGCAGCCAAATTAATGAGCAGTTCTTC. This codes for CASSQINEQFF.

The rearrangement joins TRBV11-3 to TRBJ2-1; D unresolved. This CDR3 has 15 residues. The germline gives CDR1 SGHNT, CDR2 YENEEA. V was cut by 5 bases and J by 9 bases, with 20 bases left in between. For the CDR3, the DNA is TGTGCCAGCAGCCGAGCTAGTGCCAGGATGGGTGAGCAGTTCTTC. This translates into CASSRASARMGEQFF.

CDR3 coding DNA: TGTGCCAGCAGTGAAGCCGCAAGGACTGAAGCTTTCTTT. Protein: CASSEAARTEAFF. The chain recombines TRBV6-1 with TRBJ1-1, with D uncertain. The CDR3 totals 13 residues. Between the trimmed V and J ends, which lost 0 bases and 5 bases, there was a span of 7 bases. Per germline, CDR1 MNHNS and CDR2 SASEGT.

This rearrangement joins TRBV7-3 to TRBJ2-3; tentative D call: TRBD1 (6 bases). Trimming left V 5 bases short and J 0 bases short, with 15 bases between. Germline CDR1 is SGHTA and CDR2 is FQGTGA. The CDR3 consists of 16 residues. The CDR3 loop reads CASSILDRHSTDTQYF. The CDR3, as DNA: TGTGCCAGCAGCATTCTCGACAGGCATAGCACAGATACGCAGTATTTT.

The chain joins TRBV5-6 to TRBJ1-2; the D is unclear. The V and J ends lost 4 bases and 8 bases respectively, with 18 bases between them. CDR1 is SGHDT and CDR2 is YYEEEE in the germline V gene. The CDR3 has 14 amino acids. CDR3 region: CASSPRRRVDGYTF. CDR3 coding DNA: TGTGCCAGCAGCCCGAGGCGGAGGGTTGACGGCTACACCTTC.

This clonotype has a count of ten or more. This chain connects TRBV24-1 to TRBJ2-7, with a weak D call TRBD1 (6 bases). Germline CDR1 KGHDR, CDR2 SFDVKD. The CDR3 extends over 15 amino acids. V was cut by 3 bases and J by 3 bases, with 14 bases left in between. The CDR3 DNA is TGTGCCACCAGTGATCATACCGGCAGGGGCTACGAGCAGTACTTC. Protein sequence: CATSDHTGRGYEQYF.

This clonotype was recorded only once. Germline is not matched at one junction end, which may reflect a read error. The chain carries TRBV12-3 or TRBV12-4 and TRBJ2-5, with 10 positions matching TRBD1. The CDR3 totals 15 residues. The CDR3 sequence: CDSSSSWTGGETQYF. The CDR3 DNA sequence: TGTGACAGCAGTTCCTCTTGGACAGGGGGAGAGACCCAGTACTTC.

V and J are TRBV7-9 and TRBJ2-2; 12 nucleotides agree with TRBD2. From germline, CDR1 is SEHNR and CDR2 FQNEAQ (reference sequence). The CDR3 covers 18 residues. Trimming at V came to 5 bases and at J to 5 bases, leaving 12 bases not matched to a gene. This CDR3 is CASSNRGLAGKGTGELFF. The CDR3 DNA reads TGTGCCAGCAGCAACCGCGGACTAGCGGGAAAGGGGACCGGGGAGCTGTTTTTT.

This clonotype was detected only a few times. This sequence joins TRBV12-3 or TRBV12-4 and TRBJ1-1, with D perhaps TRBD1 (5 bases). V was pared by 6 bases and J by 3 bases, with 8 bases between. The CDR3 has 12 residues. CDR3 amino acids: CASSPGYTEAFF. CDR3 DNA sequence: TGTGCCAGCAGCCCAGGGTACACTGAAGCTTTCTTT.